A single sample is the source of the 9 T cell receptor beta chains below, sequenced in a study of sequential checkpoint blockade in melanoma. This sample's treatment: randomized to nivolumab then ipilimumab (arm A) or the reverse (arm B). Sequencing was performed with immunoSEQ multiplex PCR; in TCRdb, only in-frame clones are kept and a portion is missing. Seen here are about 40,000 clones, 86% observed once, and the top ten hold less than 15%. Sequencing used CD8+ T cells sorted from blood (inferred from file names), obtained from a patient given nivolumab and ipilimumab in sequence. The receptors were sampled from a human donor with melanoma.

CDR3: CASSASSYNEQFF. CDR3 sequence (DNA): TGTGCCAGCAGCGCGAGCTCCTACAATGAGCAGTTCTTC. The genes are TRBV27 and TRBJ2-1; D ambiguous. The V and J ends lost 6 bases and 0 bases respectively, with 6 bases between them. The CDR3 contains 13 residues. CDR1 MNHEY and CDR2 SMNVEV come from the germline V gene (reference sequence).

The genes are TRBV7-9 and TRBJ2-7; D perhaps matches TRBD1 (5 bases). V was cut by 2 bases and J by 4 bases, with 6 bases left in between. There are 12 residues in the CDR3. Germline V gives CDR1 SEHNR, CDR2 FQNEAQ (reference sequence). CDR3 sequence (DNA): TGTGCCAGCAGCTTAAGGGGTTACGAGCAGTACTTC. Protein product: CASSLRGYEQYF.

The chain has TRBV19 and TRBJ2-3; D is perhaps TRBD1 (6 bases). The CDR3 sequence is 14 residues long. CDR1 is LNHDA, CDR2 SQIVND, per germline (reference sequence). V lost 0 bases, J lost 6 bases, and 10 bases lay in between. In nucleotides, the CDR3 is TGTGCCAGTAGTATAGATCAGGGGCTGGATACGCAGTATTTT. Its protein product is CASSIDQGLDTQYF.

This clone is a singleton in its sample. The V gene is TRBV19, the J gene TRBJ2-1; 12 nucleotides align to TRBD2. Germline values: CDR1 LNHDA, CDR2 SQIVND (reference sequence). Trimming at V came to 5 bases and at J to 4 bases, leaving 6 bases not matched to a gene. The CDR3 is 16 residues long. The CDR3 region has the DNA TGTGCCAGTAGTTTGGGCGGACTAGCGGGATACAATGAGCAGTTCTTC. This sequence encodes CASSLGGLAGYNEQFF.

The CDR3 loop reads CASSALAGYNEQFF. CDR3 DNA sequence: TGTGCCAGCAGTGCTCTAGCGGGGTACAATGAGCAGTTCTTC. The V and J genes are TRBV6-5 and TRBJ2-1, with 9 bases identical to TRBD2. CDR1 is MNHEY, CDR2 SVGAGI, per germline. This CDR3 spans 14 amino acids. Trimming cost V 5 bases and J 4 bases; bases outside gene matches: 3.

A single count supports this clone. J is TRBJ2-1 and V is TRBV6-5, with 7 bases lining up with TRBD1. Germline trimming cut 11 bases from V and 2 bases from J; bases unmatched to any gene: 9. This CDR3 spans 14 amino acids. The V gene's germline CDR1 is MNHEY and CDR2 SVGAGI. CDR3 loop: CASTTGAPYNEQFF. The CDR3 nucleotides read TGTGCCTCAACAACAGGGGCCCCCTACAATGAGCAGTTCTTC.

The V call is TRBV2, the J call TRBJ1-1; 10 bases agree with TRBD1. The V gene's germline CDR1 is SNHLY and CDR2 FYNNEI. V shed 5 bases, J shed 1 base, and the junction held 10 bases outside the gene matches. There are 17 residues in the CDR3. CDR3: CASSRRDRGGRNTEAFF. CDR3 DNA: TGTGCCAGCAGTCGCCGGGACAGGGGAGGACGGAACACTGAAGCTTTCTTT.

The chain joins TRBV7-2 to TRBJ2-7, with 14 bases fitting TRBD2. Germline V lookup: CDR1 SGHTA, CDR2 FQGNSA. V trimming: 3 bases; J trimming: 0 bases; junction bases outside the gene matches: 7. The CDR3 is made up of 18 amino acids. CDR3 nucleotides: TGTGCCAGCAGCTTCGGACTAGCGGGGGGTCTTGGCTCCTACGAGCAGTACTTC. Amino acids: CASSFGLAGGLGSYEQYF.

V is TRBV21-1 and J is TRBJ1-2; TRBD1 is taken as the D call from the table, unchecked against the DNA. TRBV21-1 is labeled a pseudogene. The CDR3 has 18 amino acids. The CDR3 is CASSNPYPPGQANYGYTF. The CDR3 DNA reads TGTGCCAGCAGCAACCCATATCCACCGGGACAGGCTAACTATGGCTACACCTTC.